The clone carrying this T cell receptor (beta chain) was observed a handful of times. The data belong to a study of blood T cell repertoires in COVID-19. The table came from immunoSEQ multiplex PCR; TCRdb's copy has only in-frame clones and leaves some out. In the table there are fewer than 350,000 clones, approximately 85% of which are singletons. The V and J ends lost 8 bases and 10 bases, in that order; junction bases with no gene match: 9. This CDR3 comprises 12 residues. CDR1 SNHLY and CDR2 FYNNEI come from the germline V gene. Those who participated ranged in age from roughly 18 to 89 years and resided in 20 to 30 US areas. Self-reported history from a screening survey and questionnaire set each donor's cohort. Recovery among Cohort 3 donors was established by two negative PCRs, clearance, or symptom resolution.

This receptor was identified in a man younger than 40 who had recovered from COVID-19. Source material: PBMCs or T cells enriched from blood (not recorded which). The genes are TRBV2 and TRBJ1-2; 8 nucleotides align to TRBD1. CDR3 sequence reads: CASGGQVMDYTF. The CDR3 region has the DNA TGTGCCAGCGGGGGACAGGTTATGGACTACACCTTC. The complete variable domain, with remaining parts taken from reference TRBV2 and TRBJ1-2, reads EPEVTQTPSHQVTQMGQEVILRCVPISNHLYFYWYRQILGQKVEFLVSFYNNEISEKSEIFDDQFSVERPDGSNFTLKIRSTKLEDSAMYFCASGGQVMDYTFGSGTRLTVV.